The 15 T cell receptor delta chains in this list originate from one sample, sequenced in a study of gamma-delta T cells after stem cell transplantation. TCRdb reprocessed the RT-PCR reads using CATT. The sample lists about 14,000 delta-chain clones, just under 9.5% occurring once. Sequencing was performed on gamma-delta T cells. The receptors originated from a human donor. It is not recorded whose cells these are; they may come from a transplant donor.

Note on this clone: The protein given by TCRdb reflects a much larger clone and differs at residue 10 from this DNA's translation, likely from a read error; the protein shown is the DNA's translation. This chain joins TRDV2 and TRDJ1; 11 bases are shared with TRDD3. CDR1 is GEAIGNYY and CDR2 is EKD in the germline V gene. With 3 bases clipped from V and 1 base from J, the junction kept 15 bases outside the gene matches. The CDR3 is 19 residues long. CDR3: CACDGLLGDKEVGTDKLIF. For the CDR3, the DNA is TGTGCCTGTGACGGCTTACTGGGGGATAAGGAGGTGGGCACCGATAAACTCATCTTT.

On this clone itself: The junction does not match germline at one end; this may be a read error. V is TRDV2 and J is TRDJ3, with D possibly being TRDD3 (5 bases). Germline CDR1 GEAIGNYY, CDR2 EKD. The CDR3 spans 17 residues. DNA of the CDR3: TGTGCCTGTGACACTACTGAGAAGTCCTGGGACACCCAGAAAATGATTTTC. This gives the protein CACDTTEKSWDTQKMIF.

The CDR3 sequence: CACDTRIFRALGSYIGKLIF. DNA of the CDR3: TGTGCCTGTGACACTAGAATTTTTAGGGCTCTGGGCTCGTACATCGGTAAACTCATCTTT. The chain combines TRDV2 with TRDJ1; tentatively, D is TRDD3 (5 bases). The CDR3 consists of 20 residues. Germline CDR1 reads GEAIGNYY; CDR2 reads EKD. V lost 1 base and J lost 7, with 33 bases in between.

Turning to this clone: A far larger clone is just one base off, so this is likely a read error. Other DNA sequences within the sample encode an identical CDR3. The chain is built from TRDV2 and TRDJ1; TRDD3 matches 8 bases. Germline CDR1 reads GEAIGNYY; CDR2 reads EKD. This CDR3 contains 19 residues. Trimming took 1 base from V and 0 from J; bases not matched to a gene: 15. The CDR3 protein is CACDTVKTGGSLYTDKLIF. The CDR3 DNA sequence: TGTGCCTGTGACACTGTTAAGACTGGGGGCTCACTTTACACCGATAAACTCATCTTT.

For this clone: The sample contains more than one DNA sequence encoding this CDR3. The chain joins TRDV2 to TRDJ1; 8 bases map to TRDD3. The CDR3 has 17 residues. Germline V gene sequence: CDR1 GEAIGNYY, CDR2 EKD. The J segment lost 0 bases and the V segment lost 0 bases, leaving 8 bases of the junction unmatched. CDR3 residues: CACDTRWGSPYTDKLIF. The DNA for the CDR3 is TGTGCCTGTGACACCCGCTGGGGGAGCCCGTACACCGATAAACTCATCTTT.

This clone was recorded many times. This likely reflects a read error, since a far larger clone is one base away. Other DNA sequences of this sample code for an identical CDR3. The chain recombines TRDV2 with TRDJ1, with TRDD3 matching over 9 bases. The CDR3 totals 16 residues. CDR1 is GEAIGNYY and CDR2 is EKD in the germline V gene. The CDR3 loop is CACDTVGGYYTYKLIF. In nucleotides, the CDR3 is TGTGCCTGTGACACCGTTGGGGGATATTACACCTATAAACTCATCTTT.

About this clone itself: The junction and the germline gene differ at one end; a read error may be behind it. The V call is TRDV2, the J call TRDJ1, with D possibly TRDD3 on 6 matching bases. Germline values: CDR1 GEAIGNYY, CDR2 EKD. This CDR3 is built from 15 residues. CDR3 nucleotides: TGTGCCTATGACACCGCACGGGGGAAAGGGGATAAACTCATCTTT. Amino acids: CAYDTARGKGDKLIF.

This clone has only a few counts. The chain links TRDV2 to TRDJ1, with TRDD3 identical over 9 bases. The CDR3 has 19 amino acids. In germline, CDR1 is GEAIGNYY, CDR2 EKD. With 0 bases clipped from V and 7 bases from J, the junction kept 20 bases outside the gene matches. CDR3 amino acids: CACDTGKAQMGDRSAKLIF. Written as DNA, the CDR3 is TGTGCCTGTGACACCGGTAAGGCTCAGATGGGGGATAGAAGCGCTAAACTCATCTTT.

Note on this clone: A read error is the likely source, as a far larger clone sits one nucleotide away. Other DNA sequences within the sample encode an identical CDR3. V is TRDV2 and J is TRDJ1; the match to TRDD3 covers 13 bases. With 1 base clipped from V and 2 bases from J, the junction kept 9 bases outside the gene matches. This CDR3 has 18 amino acids. CDR1 is GEAIGNYY and CDR2 is EKD in the germline V gene. For the CDR3, the DNA is TGTGCCTGTGACACACTAAAATTACTGGGGGATACGACCGATAAACTCATCTTT. Translating it yields CACDTLKLLGDTTDKLIF.

This clone was seen more than once but under ten times. The V gene is TRDV2, the J gene TRDJ1, with 10 bases that match TRDD3. Germline values: CDR1 GEAIGNYY, CDR2 EKD. The CDR3 length is 20 residues. Losses at the gene ends were 3 bases for V and 0 bases for J; bases not matched to a gene: 18. CDR3 residues: CACDAGWGDTGSKYTDKLIF. The CDR3 DNA reads as TGTGCCTGTGACGCGGGTTGGGGGGATACGGGGTCTAAGTACACCGATAAACTCATCTTT.

With regard to this clone: This is likely an artifact of a read error, given a far larger clone one base away. This CDR3 is also generated by other DNA sequences in the sample. The V call is TRDV2, the J call TRDJ1, with 11 bases identical to TRDD3. Germline CDR1 is GEAIGNYY and CDR2 is EKD. The CDR3 is 17 amino acids. CDR3 DNA: TGTGCCTGCGACACCCTAACTGGGGGATATAACACCGATAAACTCATCTTT. Protein sequence: CACDTLTGGYNTDKLIF.

Of note for this clone: TCRdb lists the protein of a much larger clone for this DNA, which differs at residue 9, so this is likely a read error; the protein given here is translated from the DNA itself. This specimen includes other DNA sequences encoding the same CDR3. The J gene is TRDJ1, the V gene TRDV1; D gene uncertain. Trimming took 5 bases from V and 3 from J, leaving 22 bases between them. The CDR3 runs 17 residues. The germline CDR1 and CDR2 sequences are TSWWSYY and QGS. CDR3: CALGKRITLRASDKLIF. CDR3 in DNA: TGTGCTCTTGGGAAACGAATCACATTACGGGCTTCCGATAAACTCATCTTT.

Comment on this clone: This DNA translates differently at residue 17 from the TCRdb protein, which is that of a much larger clone; a read error is likely, and the protein shown is the DNA's own translation. The V and J genes are TRDV2 and TRDJ3, with 11 nucleotides matching TRDD3. The germline gives CDR1 GEAIGNYY, CDR2 EKD. The CDR3 length is 19 residues. The CDR3 region is CACDTGLGDTSWDTRQKFF. CDR3 DNA sequence: TGTGCCTGTGACACCGGTTTGGGGGATACGTCCTGGGACACCCGACAGAAGTTTTTC.

This clone was detected only a few times. TCRdb's entry gives the protein of a much larger clone, which mismatches this DNA's translation at residue 13, likely from a read error; the protein reported here is translated from the DNA. The rearrangement links TRDV2 to TRDJ1, with 12 bases lining up with TRDD3. Germline CDR1 reads GEAIGNYY; CDR2 reads EKD. Unmatched junction bases numbered 16, after V lost 0 bases and J lost 0 bases. This CDR3 comprises 21 residues. The DNA for the CDR3 is TGTGCCTGTGACACCGTCACTGGGGGATACAACGGGTCTTCGTACACCGATAAACTCATCTTT. This codes for CACDTVTGGYNGSSYTDKLIF.

This clone was counted between two and nine times. A far larger clone is off by one base, so a read error is likely. This sample includes further DNA sequences coding for the same CDR3. The CDR3 DNA reads as TGTGCCTGTGACCCCCTGGGAATTGGGAGCTCCTGGGACACCCGACAGATGTTTTTC. It codes for CACDPLGIGSSWDTRQMFF. The chain combines TRDV2 with TRDJ3, with D perhaps matching TRDD3 (5 bases). V was pared by 3 bases and J by 0 bases, with 17 bases between. Germline lookup yields CDR1 GEAIGNYY and CDR2 EKD. This CDR3 comprises 19 residues.